This TCR beta chain comes out of a study of blood T cell repertoires in COVID-19. Study-wide background: The United States, Italy and Spain were the sources of the acute and convalescent COVID-19 samples.

This clone has a single count. The V gene's germline CDR1 is WNHNN and CDR2 SYGVQD (reference sequence). The ends were cut back, 7 bases at V and 0 bases at J, with 28 bases in the middle. There are 20 residues in the CDR3. Produced via immunoSEQ multiplex PCR; TCRdb's table is partial and in-frame only. The sample consists of fewer than 110,000 clones, approximately 89% of them appearing once. This sequence joins TRBV10-1 and TRBJ1-5; D is perhaps TRBD1 (5 bases). Material: peripheral blood. The TCR was taken from an elderly woman in a cohort sampled during active COVID-19. CDR3 sequence (DNA): TGCGCCAGCACCGAGGCCCCTCCGGGACTCCTGACCTATAGCAATCAGCCCCAGCATTTT. This encodes CASTEAPPGLLTYSNQPQHF.